The 24 T cell receptor beta chains below were found in one sample sequenced in a study of low-dose radiotherapy and immunotherapy resistance in tumors. TRAV- and TRBV-specific primers were used for first-strand cDNA, which covered alpha and beta chains. TCRs were put through approximately 20 PCR cycles of amplification with Phusion. A constant-region primer and the V-primer adapter served as the primer pair. TCRdb reprocessed the reads with MiXCR, giving one entry per CDR3 protein. The sample includes fewer than 110,000 distinct CDR3 sequences, around 20% seen only once; the top ten take 4.1%. The time point is: after trial treatment. Treatment reported: LDRT plus nivolumab, ipilimumab, low-dose cyclophosphamide and aspirin (RACIN trial). Sequencing was performed on PBMCs, taken after low-dose radiotherapy plus immunotherapy. The receptors stem from a male donor with prostate cancer.

This clonotype was counted ten times or more. The rearrangement joins TRBV29-1 to TRBJ2-4, with 11 bases lining up with TRBD1. The trim removed 8 bases at V and 5 bases at J, leaving 8 bases unmatched. The germline CDR1 and CDR2 sequences are SQVTM and ANQGSEA. The CDR3 is 14 residues long. The chain's CDR3 is CSIYRDRGENIQYF. CDR3 in DNA: TGCAGCATCTACAGGGACAGGGGGGAAAACATTCAGTACTTC.

This clonotype was picked up a small number of times. The chain is built from TRBV3-1 and TRBJ1-2, with D hard to call. This CDR3 is 15 amino acids long. V lost 1 base, J lost 1 base, and 10 bases lay in between. CDR1 and CDR2 from the germline V gene are LGHDT and YNNKEL (reference sequence). The CDR3 loop reads CASSQGQDYNYGYTF. The CDR3 bases are TGTGCCAGCAGCCAAGGGCAGGATTATAACTATGGCTACACCTTC. The full variable domain, its missing parts supplied by reference TRBV3-1 and TRBJ1-2, is DTAVSQTPKYLVTQMGNDKSIKCEQNLGHDTMYWYKQDSKKFLKIMFSYNNKELIINETVPNRFSPKSPDKAHLNLHINSLELGDSAVYFCASSQGQDYNYGYTFGSGTRLTVV.

In this sample, this clonotype turned up many times. The rearrangement uses TRBV7-2 and TRBJ2-7; 8 bases align to TRBD1. V trimming: 4 bases; J trimming: 2 bases; junction bases outside the gene matches: 4. Germline V gene data show CDR1 as SGHTA and CDR2 as FQGNSA. The CDR3 has 14 amino acids. The CDR3 is CASSSRDRTYEQYF. The CDR3 nucleotides are TGTGCCAGCAGCTCCCGGGACAGGACCTACGAGCAGTACTTC.

This clonotype came up many times. This chain connects TRBV2 to TRBJ1-2; D unresolved. The CDR3 covers 13 residues. Trimming stripped 7 bases from V and 4 bases from J, with 13 bases between. Germline V gene lookup returns CDR1 SNHLY and CDR2 FYNNEI. The CDR3 is CASKSQVRYGYTF. Written as DNA, the CDR3 is TGTGCCAGCAAATCCCAGGTCCGCTATGGCTACACCTTC.

This clonotype occurred once. The chain couples TRBV12-3 or TRBV12-4 to TRBJ2-7; 7 bases agree with TRBD1. The CDR3 sequence is 13 residues long. The V segment lost 4 bases and the J segment 3 bases; nucleotides outside the gene matches: 3. For the CDR3, the DNA is TGTGCCAGCAGTTGGCAGGGGGTCTACGAGCAGTACTTC. Its translation is CASSWQGVYEQYF.

This clonotype has a count of ten or more. The rearrangement joins TRBV7-2 to TRBJ2-7; 7 positions match TRBD2. Trimming removed 5 bases from V and 7 bases from J; junction bases left unmatched: 5. CDR1 SGHTA and CDR2 FQGNSA come from the germline V gene. This CDR3 is built from 12 residues. For the CDR3, the DNA is TGTGCCAGCAGCGGCGGCGGGGGAGAGCAGTACTTC. Translation: CASSGGGGEQYF.

This clonotype was counted at least ten times. The genes are TRBV4-1 and TRBJ1-5; D not certain. The length of the CDR3 is 16 residues. Germline CDR1 is MGHRA and CDR2 is YSYEKL. Trimming cost V 4 bases and J 2 bases, with 15 bases left between them. The CDR3 DNA sequence: TGCGCCAGCAGCCGACGGTCGGGGTCGGGCAATCAGCCCCAGCATTTT. Its protein is CASSRRSGSGNQPQHF.

This clonotype has a count of ten or more. This chain links TRBV6-5 with TRBJ1-2; D is uncertain. The CDR3 totals 16 residues. V was trimmed by 2 bases and J by 1 base, leaving 14 bases between them. Looked up from germline, CDR1 is MNHEY and CDR2 is SVGAGI. This CDR3 is CASSYNGQAHNYGYTF. The CDR3 nucleotides read TGTGCCAGCAGTTACAACGGCCAGGCCCATAACTATGGCTACACCTTC.

This clonotype was counted ten times or more. V gene TRBV7-6 combines with J gene TRBJ2-7; D is unresolved. The CDR3 extends over 14 amino acids. Germline V lookup: CDR1 SGHVS, CDR2 FNYEAQ. V gave up 8 bases and J gave up 2 bases, with 16 bases separating them. The CDR3 sequence: CASSQTDGPYEQYF. The CDR3 DNA follows: TGTGCCAGCTCACAAACCGACGGACCCTACGAGCAGTACTTC.

This clonotype was observed at least ten times. The gene calls are TRBV30 and TRBJ2-7; D remains unclear. Trimming stripped 0 bases from V and 3 bases from J, with 12 bases between. Germline V lookup: CDR1 GTSNPN, CDR2 SVGIG (reference sequence). This CDR3 has 14 amino acids. The CDR3 bases are TGTGCCTGGAGTGTTAGCTGGCTGAACTACGAGCAGTACTTC. It yields the protein CAWSVSWLNYEQYF.

Ten or more counts support this clonotype. This chain uses TRBV20-1 with TRBJ2-1, with no clear D. CDR1 and CDR2 (germline): DFQATT, SNEGSKA (reference sequence). The CDR3 loop spans 12 amino acids. V lost 3 bases and J lost 4, with 7 bases in between. DNA for the CDR3: TGCAGTGCTAGCAACCAGTACAATGAGCAGTTCTTC. Amino acid sequence: CSASNQYNEQFF.

This clonotype has ten or more counts. The chain links TRBV3-1 to TRBJ2-3, with unresolved D. This CDR3 is built from 14 residues. The germline V gene encodes CDR1 LGHDT and CDR2 YNNKEL (reference sequence). Trimming removed 4 bases at V and 4 bases at J, with 12 bases between. CDR3 sequence reads: CASSPALRPDTQYF. DNA of the CDR3: TGTGCCAGCAGCCCGGCCTTAAGGCCAGATACGCAGTATTTT.

The genes are TRBV13 and TRBJ2-5; D not certain. The CDR3 loop spans 14 amino acids. Germline V lookup: CDR1 PRHDT, CDR2 FYEKMQ (reference sequence). The V and J ends lost 5 bases and 1 base respectively, with 11 bases between them. The CDR3 sequence: CASSPSPRQETQYF. The CDR3 nucleotides read TGTGCCAGCAGCCCAAGTCCGCGCCAAGAGACCCAGTACTTC.

In this sample, this clonotype turned up many times. V usage is TRBV29-1 and J usage is TRBJ2-1, with D uncertain. The CDR3 totals 10 residues. Germline CDR1 SQVTM, CDR2 ANQGSEA. Deletions cut 3 bases from V and 7 bases from J, with 4 bases between. The CDR3 coding sequence is TGCAGCGTTGATCGTAATGAGCAGTTCTTC. Protein product: CSVDRNEQFF.

Many counts were recorded for this clonotype. The chain uses TRBV13 and TRBJ2-7; 8 bases are a match to TRBD1. The CDR3 contains 14 residues. The germline gives CDR1 PRHDT, CDR2 FYEKMQ (reference sequence). With V trimmed by 5 bases and J by 5 bases, 8 bases remained unmatched. The CDR3 loop is CASSTRTGSNEQYF. For the CDR3, the DNA is TGTGCCAGCAGCACGCGGACAGGGAGCAACGAGCAGTACTTC.

There are many counts of this clonotype. The V call is TRBV6-6, the J call TRBJ2-6; D is unresolved. Deletions cut 10 bases from V and 3 bases from J, with 13 bases between. Germline loops: CDR1 MNHNY, CDR2 SVGAGI (reference sequence). This CDR3 comprises 14 residues. The CDR3 nucleotides are TGTGCCACCTCAGCCTGGAGTGGGGCCAACGTCCTGACTTTC. Protein: CATSAWSGANVLTF.

Ten or more counts support this clonotype. V gene TRBV5-1 combines with J gene TRBJ2-3; 11 nucleotides align to TRBD2. After removal of 1 base from V and 3 bases from J, the junction contained 7 bases not matched to a gene. Germline CDR1 and CDR2: SGHRS and YFSETQ. The CDR3 loop spans 17 amino acids. The CDR3 DNA reads TGCGCCAGCAGCTTGTCCCCTAGCGGGGGGCCGACAGATACGCAGTATTTT. Its protein is CASSLSPSGGPTDTQYF. Using reference TRBV5-1 and TRBJ2-3 for the parts outside the CDR3, the full variable domain is KAGVTQTPRYLIKTRGQQVTLSCSPISGHRSVSWYQQTPGQGLQFLFEYFSETQRNKGNFPGRFSGRQFSNSRSEMNVSTLELGDSALYLCASSLSPSGGPTDTQYFGPGTRLTVL.

V gene TRBV4-2 combines with J gene TRBJ2-7; 12 positions match TRBD2. CDR3 size: 16 residues. The V segment lost 0 bases and the J segment 2 bases; nucleotides outside the gene matches: 2. Per germline, CDR1 LGHNA and CDR2 YNFKEQ. The CDR3 DNA follows: TGTGCCAGCAGCCAAGATCCTAGCGGGGGGGCCTACGAGCAGTACTTC. This gives the protein CASSQDPSGGAYEQYF.

On this clonotype itself: One junction end disagrees with the germline gene, perhaps due to a read error. The chain carries TRBV27 and TRBJ1-1; D gene uncertain. The CDR3 is 14 residues long. Looked up from germline, CDR1 is MNHEY and CDR2 is SMNVEV (reference sequence). The CDR3 spells CASSSRTSNTDAFF. CDR3 coding DNA: TGTGCCAGCAGTTCCAGGACGTCGAACACTGATGCTTTCTTT.

As concerns this clonotype: A far larger clone differs by one base, so this is likely a read error. The gene calls are TRBV6-2 or TRBV6-3 and TRBJ2-7; 9 bases map to TRBD1. CDR3 size: 15 residues. The V gene's germline CDR1 is MNHEY and CDR2 SVGEGT. CDR3 in DNA: TGTGCCAGCAGCCCTAAGACAGGGGGATCCTGCGAGCAGTACTTC. It encodes CASSPKTGGSCEQYF.

Concerning this clonotype itself: One end of the junction is discordant with germline, which a read error may explain. The chain links TRBV10-3 to TRBJ1-5; D is unresolved. From germline, CDR1 is ENHRY and CDR2 SYGVKD. The CDR3 has 14 amino acids. The CDR3 here is CAISVSGSDHPQHF. CDR3 nucleotides: TGTGCCATCAGTGTGTCGGGCAGTGATCATCCCCAGCATTTT.

This clonotype was observed a few times. This chain joins TRBV12-3 or TRBV12-4 and TRBJ2-1; D ambiguous. This CDR3 has 14 amino acids. V shed 0 bases and J shed 7 bases, with 10 bases lying between them. CDR3 in DNA: TGTGCCAGCAGTTTAGCGGGATCTAGGAATGAGCAGTTCTTC. Amino acid sequence: CASSLAGSRNEQFF.

This clonotype came up many times. The genes are TRBV13 and TRBJ2-3; D call uncertain. The ends were cut back, 5 bases at V and 5 bases at J, with 5 bases in the middle. CDR1 is PRHDT and CDR2 is FYEKMQ in the germline V gene (reference sequence). CDR3 length: 11 amino acids. As DNA, the CDR3 is TGTGCCAGCAGCACCGAAGATACGCAGTATTTT. Translation gives CASSTEDTQYF.

The gene calls are TRBV6-6 and TRBJ2-2; D uncertain. Between the trimmed V and J ends, which lost 6 bases and 6 bases, there was a span of 11 bases. The CDR3 runs to 13 residues. Germline V gene data show CDR1 as MNHNY and CDR2 as SVGAGI (reference sequence). The CDR3 DNA is TGTGCCAGCAGCCCCCGGACGCCCGGGGAGCTGTTTTTT. Encoded protein: CASSPRTPGELFF.